This TCR beta chain comes out of a study of shared clonotypes between healthy human individuals. Notes on the study in general: Naive subsets generally exceeded memory subsets in estimated richness. Clonotypes shared by all four sorted-subset donors had higher generation probabilities than non-shared clonotypes. Around 5% of naive CD4 clonotypes were common to a few donors.

Researchers partitioned CD4+ cells into CD45RA+ naive and CD45RA-negative memory subsets. Profiling relied on immunoSEQ multiplex PCR, and the TCRdb table lists in-frame clones only, not all of them. In the table there are over 2 million clones, around 92% of which are singletons. Of note for this clone: The antigen is not known.

The V segment lost 6 bases and the J segment 1 base; nucleotides outside the gene matches: 0. Germline values: CDR1 SGHNT, CDR2 YENEEA. CDR3 length: 13 amino acids. This TCR came from a man aged 18 to 29 in good health. Some clones in this sample may be carry-over from other donors' samples. The sequenced sample was naive CD4+ T cells from PBMCs. Subset meaning: CD45RA+ positively selected. The chain employs TRBV11-3 and TRBJ1-5, with TRBD1 matching 7 bases. The CDR3 loop is CASRGQSNQPQHF. The CDR3 DNA follows: TGTGCCAGCAGGGGACAGAGCAATCAGCCCCAGCATTTT.